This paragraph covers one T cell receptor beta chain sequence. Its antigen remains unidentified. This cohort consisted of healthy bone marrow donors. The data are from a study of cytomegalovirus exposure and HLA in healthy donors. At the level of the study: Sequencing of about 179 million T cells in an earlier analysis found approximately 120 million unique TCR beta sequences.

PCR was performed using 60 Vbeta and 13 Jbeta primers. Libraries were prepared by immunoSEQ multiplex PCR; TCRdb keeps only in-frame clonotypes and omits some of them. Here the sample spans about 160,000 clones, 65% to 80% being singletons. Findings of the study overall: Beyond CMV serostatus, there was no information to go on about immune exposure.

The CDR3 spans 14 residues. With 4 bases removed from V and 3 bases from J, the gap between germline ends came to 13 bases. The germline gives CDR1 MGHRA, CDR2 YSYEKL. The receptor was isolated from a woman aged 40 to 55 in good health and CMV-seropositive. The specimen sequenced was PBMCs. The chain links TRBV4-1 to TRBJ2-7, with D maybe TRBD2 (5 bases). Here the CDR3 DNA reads TGCGCCAGCAGCCCTTCCTTACTAGGCTACGAGCAGTACTTC. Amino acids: CASSPSLLGYEQYF.